This T cell receptor beta chain came from a study of blood T cell repertoires in COVID-19. Study as a whole: Some COVID-19 samples were acute and others convalescent; all came from the United States, Italy and Spain. T cells, B-cell-depleted T cells, or PBMCs supplied cDNA or gDNA.

Authors' data handling: Reference gene primer amplification yielded estimated nucleated cell counts. Produced via immunoSEQ multiplex PCR; TCRdb's table is partial and in-frame only. Clone size and V and J calls were adopted from that table, with D and trimming inferred from the DNA. The data show about 140,000 clones, over 65% seen once. With 5 bases clipped from V and 4 bases from J, the junction kept 12 bases outside the gene matches. CDR3 length: 17 residues. Germline CDR1 and CDR2: SGHTA and FQGNSA. This receptor was taken from a woman aged 80 or over with active or convalescent COVID-19. The V and J genes are TRBV7-2 and TRBJ1-3, with 9 bases lining up with TRBD1. Sequencing input: peripheral blood. CDR3 DNA sequence: TGTGCCAGCAGCCGTCCCGGGACAGGGACGGGGGGAAACACCATATATTTT. Its protein is CASSRPGTGTGGNTIYF.